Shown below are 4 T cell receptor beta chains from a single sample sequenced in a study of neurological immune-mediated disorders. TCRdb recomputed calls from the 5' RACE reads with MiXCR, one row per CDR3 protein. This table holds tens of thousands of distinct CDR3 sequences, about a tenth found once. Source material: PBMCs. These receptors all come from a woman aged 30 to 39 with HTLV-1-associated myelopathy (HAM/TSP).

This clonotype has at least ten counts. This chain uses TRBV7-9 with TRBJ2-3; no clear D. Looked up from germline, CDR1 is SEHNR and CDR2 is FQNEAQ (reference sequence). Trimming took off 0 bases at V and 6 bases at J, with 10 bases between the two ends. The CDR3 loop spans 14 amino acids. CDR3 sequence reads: CASSLAPEMDTQYF. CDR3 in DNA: TGTGCCAGCAGCTTAGCCCCGGAGATGGATACGCAGTATTTT.

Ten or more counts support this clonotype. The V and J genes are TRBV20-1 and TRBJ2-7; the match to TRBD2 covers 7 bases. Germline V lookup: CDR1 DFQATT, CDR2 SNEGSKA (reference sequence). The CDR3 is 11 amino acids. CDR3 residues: CSGPWGGEQYF. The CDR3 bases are TGCAGCGGTCCGTGGGGGGGCGAGCAGTACTTC.

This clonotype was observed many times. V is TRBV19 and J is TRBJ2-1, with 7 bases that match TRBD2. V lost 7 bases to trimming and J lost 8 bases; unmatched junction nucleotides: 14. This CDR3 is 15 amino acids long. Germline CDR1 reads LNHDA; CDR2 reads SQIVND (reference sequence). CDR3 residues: CASTPWGTGGDEQFF. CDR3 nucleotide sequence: TGTGCCAGTACCCCATGGGGGACGGGAGGCGATGAGCAGTTCTTC.

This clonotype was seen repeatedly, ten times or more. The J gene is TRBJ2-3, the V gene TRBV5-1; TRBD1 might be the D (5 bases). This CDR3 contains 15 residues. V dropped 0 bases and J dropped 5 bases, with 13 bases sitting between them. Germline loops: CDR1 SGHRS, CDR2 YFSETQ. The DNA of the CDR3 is TGCGCCAGCAGCTTGGGACAGACAAGAGGAGATACGCAGTATTTT. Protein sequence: CASSLGQTRGDTQYF.